This paragraph covers one T cell receptor beta chain sequence. The CDR3 totals 12 residues. Trimming left V 0 bases short and J 8 bases short, with 5 bases between. Germline CDR1 and CDR2: LGHNA and YNFKEQ. These data originate in a study of blood T cell repertoires in COVID-19. Study in general: Spain, Italy and the United States supplied samples that represented acute and convalescent COVID-19. From T cells, B-cell-depleted T cells, or PBMCs came the material, which was cDNA or gDNA.

As handled by the study authors: Reference gene primer amplification gave estimated nucleated cell counts. Sequencing was performed with immunoSEQ multiplex PCR; in TCRdb, only in-frame clones are kept and a portion is missing. V, J and clone size derive from that table, while D and trimming were established from the DNA sequence. The sample carries approximately 110,000 clones, about 85% recorded once. This chain links TRBV4-2 with TRBJ2-1, with a possible D match to TRBD2 (5 bases). The clonotype originates from a human donor in a cohort sampled during active COVID-19. Sample: peripheral blood. The CDR3: CASSQDGDEQFF. For the CDR3, the DNA is TGTGCCAGCAGCCAAGACGGGGATGAGCAGTTCTTC.